A single sample gave rise to the 12 T cell receptor beta chains below, sequenced in a study of technical replicates of blood from a few donors. Sequencing used immunoSEQ multiplex PCR; TCRdb keeps in-frame clones, though not all of them. The sample consists of 85,000 to 100,000 clones, approximately 94% of them appearing once. Source material: T cells isolated from PBMCs. The receptors derive from a human donor in good health.

Here the CDR3 reads CASSMTGSTDTQYF. CDR3 bases: TGCGCCAGCAGCATGACAGGGAGCACAGATACGCAGTATTTT. The chain uses TRBV5-1 and TRBJ2-3; 7 positions agree with TRBD1. This CDR3 region has 14 residues. CDR1 SGHRS and CDR2 YFSETQ come from the germline V gene. V trimming: 4 bases; J trimming: 0 bases; junction bases outside the gene matches: 2.

The CDR3 spells CSVGLADEQYF. For the CDR3, the DNA is TGCAGCGTTGGACTAGCGGACGAGCAGTACTTC. The rearrangement uses TRBV29-1 and TRBJ2-7; 9 nucleotides match TRBD2. Losses at the gene ends were 4 bases for V and 5 bases for J; bases not matched to a gene: 0. The CDR3 extends over 11 amino acids. CDR1 SQVTM and CDR2 ANQGSEA come from the germline V gene.

The chain joins TRBV9 to TRBJ2-7; 9 bases match TRBD2. CDR1 and CDR2 from the germline V gene are SGDLS and YYNGEE. Losses at the gene ends were 0 bases for V and 3 bases for J; bases not matched to a gene: 4. The CDR3 totals 15 residues. The CDR3 sequence: CASSVGVAGDYEQYF. The CDR3 DNA reads as TGTGCCAGCAGCGTAGGTGTAGCGGGAGACTACGAGCAGTACTTC.

The V call is TRBV27, the J call TRBJ1-2, with 7 positions matching TRBD1. J gave up 7 bases and V 2 bases, and 7 bases lay outside the gene matches. This CDR3 spans 14 amino acids. Germline V CDR1 and CDR2: MNHEY, SMNVEV (reference sequence). CDR3 region: CASSLDQGVGGYTF. The DNA for the CDR3 is TGTGCCAGCAGTTTAGATCAGGGGGTGGGTGGCTACACCTTC.

This clone was observed once. This sequence joins TRBV5-4 and TRBJ2-7; 8 nucleotides agree with TRBD2. J was trimmed by 3 bases and V by 4 bases; bases with no gene match: 6. The CDR3 covers 14 residues. Germline V gene data show CDR1 as SGHNT and CDR2 as YYREEE (reference sequence). CDR3: CASSPRAGDYEQYF. In DNA, the CDR3 is TGTGCCAGCAGCCCTAGAGCGGGGGACTACGAGCAGTACTTC.

This chain joins TRBV6-5 and TRBJ1-1, with unresolved D. Per the germline V gene, CDR1 is MNHEY and CDR2 is SVGAGI. The V and J ends lost 9 bases and 2 bases respectively, with 7 bases between them. This CDR3 is 11 amino acids long. The CDR3 reads CASQTNTEAFF. CDR3 sequence (DNA): TGTGCCAGTCAGACAAACACTGAAGCTTTCTTT.

The gene calls are TRBV28 and TRBJ2-3; 7 nucleotides agree with TRBD2. The CDR3 is 16 residues long. CDR1 is MDHEN, CDR2 SYDVKM, per germline. With V trimmed by 7 bases and J by 4 bases, 14 bases remained unmatched. CDR3 region: CASNIPTGGNADTQYF. In DNA, the CDR3 is TGTGCCAGCAATATACCCACGGGAGGAAATGCAGATACGCAGTATTTT.

The chain carries TRBV2 and TRBJ2-7, with D maybe TRBD1 (6 bases). The ends were cut back, 1 base at V and 0 bases at J, with 7 bases in the middle. Germline-derived CDR1 and CDR2 are SNHLY and FYNNEI. The CDR3 covers 14 residues. DNA for the CDR3: TGTGCCAGCAGTGAAGACAGGGACTCCTACGAGCAGTACTTC. This translates into CASSEDRDSYEQYF.

The gene calls are TRBV30 and TRBJ1-1; TRBD1 agrees at 7 bases. Germline values: CDR1 GTSNPN, CDR2 SVGIG (reference sequence). J gave up 1 base and V 3 bases, and 5 bases lay outside the gene matches. The CDR3 contains 14 residues. CDR3 DNA: TGTGCCTGGAGCGGGACAGCGAAGAACACTGAAGCTTTCTTT. Its translation is CAWSGTAKNTEAFF.

The V gene is TRBV19, the J gene TRBJ2-7; possible D gene TRBD2, 6 bases. CDR1 and CDR2 from the germline V gene are LNHDA and SQIVND (reference sequence). This CDR3 has 14 residues. Trimming removed 4 bases from V and 2 bases from J, with 12 bases in between. The CDR3 loop reads CASSRALAAYEQYF. CDR3 in DNA: TGTGCCAGTAGTAGGGCACTAGCCGCCTACGAGCAGTACTTC.

This clone was recorded only once. The chain uses TRBV29-1 and TRBJ2-1; D not certain. This CDR3 region has 15 residues. Trimming pared 4 bases from V and 1 base from J, leaving 14 bases between. Germline V gene sequence: CDR1 SQVTM, CDR2 ANQGSEA. The CDR3 region has the DNA TGCAGCGTTGGGGTCCGACTCTGGTCCTACAATGAGCAGTTCTTC. It specifies CSVGVRLWSYNEQFF.

The chain carries TRBV7-9 and TRBJ2-7; the match to TRBD2 covers 13 bases. CDR3 length: 15 amino acids. The ends lost 4 bases at V and 3 bases at J; junction bases unmatched: 3. Germline V lookup: CDR1 SEHNR, CDR2 FQNEAQ (reference sequence). For the CDR3, the DNA is TGTGCCAGCAGCTCACGGACTAGCGGGGGCTACGAGCAGTACTTC. Its protein product is CASSSRTSGGYEQYF.